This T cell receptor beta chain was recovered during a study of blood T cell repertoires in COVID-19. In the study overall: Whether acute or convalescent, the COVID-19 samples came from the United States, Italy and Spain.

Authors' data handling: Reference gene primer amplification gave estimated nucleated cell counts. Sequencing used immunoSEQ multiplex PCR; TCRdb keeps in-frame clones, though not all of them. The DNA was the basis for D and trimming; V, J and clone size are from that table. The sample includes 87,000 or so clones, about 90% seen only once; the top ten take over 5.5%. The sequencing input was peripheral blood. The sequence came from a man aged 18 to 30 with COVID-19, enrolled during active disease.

CDR3 loop: CASSQGTVQEKLFF. The CDR3 DNA is TGTGCCAGCAGCCAAGGGACAGTTCAAGAAAAACTGTTTTTT. The chain is built from TRBV6-5 and TRBJ1-4; TRBD1 aligns across 7 bases. Germline CDR1 and CDR2: MNHEY and SVGAGI. V was clipped by 6 bases and J by 8 bases; unmatched bases: 9. The CDR3 sequence is 14 residues long.